This TCR beta chain was captured by sequencing in a study of T cells expressing NK-cell markers. Across the whole study: It was sorted CD3+CD56-NKG2C+, CD3+CD56+NKG2C- and CD3+CD56+NKG2C+ T cells that provided the TCR beta repertoires.

TCRdb reprocessed the 5' RACE reads; each CDR3 protein has one entry and no DNA is given. The sample spans 150,000 or so distinct CDR3 sequences; the ten largest clones claim approximately 17%. Remarks on this clonotype: Its antigen is undetermined.

Broader study findings: Dominance of the CD3+CD56-NKG2C+ fraction by these clonotypes also held in a few donors. Five or six of the donors carried dominant NKG2C+ clonotypes that took up roughly 1.0-8% of their CD8+ T cells. Whether expanded NKG2C-expressing T cell clones recognize HCMV is unknown.

The CDR3 runs to 14 residues. Germline CDR1 reads DFQATT; CDR2 reads SNEGSKA (reference sequence). Material for sequencing was blood T cells: a sorted CD56 or NKG2C T cell subset, CD4+ or CD8+ T cells, or bulk PBMC T cells (not recorded which). The sequence was collected from a woman between 18 and 69 years old in good health. V and J are TRBV20-1 and TRBJ1-1; TCRdb gives TRBD1 as the D gene, but with no DNA this cannot be confirmed. This CDR3 is CSATTGVDGTEAFF.